One and the same sample provided the 13 T cell receptor beta chains below, sequenced in a study of cytomegalovirus exposure and HLA in healthy donors (dated by TCRdb to 2017 to 2019). Receptor libraries were prepared by the immunoSEQ multiplex PCR assay. The multiplex PCR relied on a mix of 60 forward primers for TCR Vbeta segments and 13 reverse primers for TCR Jbeta segments. Held by TCRdb, this immuneACCESS table contains in-frame sequences only and omits some clones. Under half of the omission traces to an unresolved V gene where checked; the cause of the rest is unknown. The sample has 190,000 or so clones on record, about 80% of them singletons. The ten largest clones capture about 0.7% of the sample. Material for sequencing was PBMCs. The receptors shown here come from a boy aged 10-17 years in good health and CMV-seronegative.

This clone showed up just a few times. The CDR3 nucleotides read TGTGCCAGCAGTTCCCGGGACAGGGCTACCACTGAAGCTTTCTTT. Encoded protein: CASSSRDRATTEAFF. The chain couples TRBV6-5 to TRBJ1-1; 9 bases align to TRBD1. CDR3 length: 15 residues. Germline CDR1 reads MNHEY; CDR2 reads SVGAGI. Trimming removed 4 bases from V and 4 bases from J; junction bases left unmatched: 7.

The chain links TRBV18 to TRBJ2-2, with D possibly matching TRBD1 (6 bases). Germline CDR1 KGHSH, CDR2 LQKENI. Trimming pared 2 bases from V and 2 bases from J, leaving 15 bases between. This CDR3 has 17 residues. The CDR3 DNA reads TGTGCCAGCTCACCAGGGGGCCGGGGCGTCAACACCGGGGAGCTGTTTTTT. Translated, it gives CASSPGGRGVNTGELFF.

The chain links TRBV9 to TRBJ1-2; D possibly corresponds to TRBD1 (5 bases). V shed 0 bases and J shed 4 bases, with 10 bases lying between them. This CDR3 spans 14 amino acids. In germline, CDR1 is SGDLS, CDR2 YYNGEE. The CDR3 DNA reads TGTGCCAGCAGCGTAGGTCAGGGAACCTATGGCTACACCTTC. This sequence encodes CASSVGQGTYGYTF. Filled out from reference TRBV9 and TRBJ1-2, the complete variable domain reads DSGVTQTPKHLITATGQRVTLRCSPRSGDLSVYWYQQSLDQGLQFLIQYYNGEERAKGNILERFSAQQFPDLHSELNLSSLELGDSALYFCASSVGQGTYGYTFGSGTRLTVV.

The rearrangement joins TRBV29-1 to TRBJ1-2, with a weak D call TRBD1 (6 bases). The ends were cut back, 4 bases at V and 5 bases at J, with 17 bases in the middle. The CDR3 runs 14 residues. The germline V gene has CDR1 SQVTM and CDR2 ANQGSEA. CDR3 DNA: TGCAGCGTTGCCCCCTGGACAGTGGGGTATGGCTACACCTTC. This sequence encodes CSVAPWTVGYGYTF.

V is TRBV6-5 and J is TRBJ1-4; D may be TRBD1 (5 bases). CDR1 and CDR2 from the germline V gene are MNHEY and SVGAGI. This CDR3 comprises 14 residues. V lost 1 base and J lost 8, with 11 bases in between. The CDR3 sequence: CASSYWRGEEKLFF. The CDR3 DNA reads as TGTGCCAGCAGTTACTGGAGGGGAGAAGAAAAACTGTTTTTT.

This chain links TRBV7-9 with TRBJ2-4; 7 nucleotides agree with TRBD1. With V trimmed by 1 base and J by 6 bases, 3 bases remained unmatched. Germline values: CDR1 SEHNR, CDR2 FQNEAQ (reference sequence). This CDR3 contains 14 residues. The CDR3 DNA reads as TGTGCCAGCAGCTTAGGGGACAGACCAAACATTCAGTACTTC. Its translation: CASSLGDRPNIQYF.

V and J are TRBV11-1 and TRBJ2-7; D is uncertain. Germline CDR1 reads SGHAT; CDR2 reads FQDESV (reference sequence). The CDR3 is made up of 12 amino acids. V was shortened by 1 base and J by 3 bases, with 4 bases between the two germline ends. In nucleotides, the CDR3 is TGTGCCAGCAGCTTAGGGCTCTACGAGCAGTACTTC. This codes for CASSLGLYEQYF.

The chain links TRBV6-1 to TRBJ2-7; TRBD1 matches 7 bases. With V trimmed by 5 bases and J by 2 bases, 6 bases remained unmatched. In germline, CDR1 is MNHNS, CDR2 SASEGT. The CDR3 length is 14 residues. Here the CDR3 reads CASSTHRGPYEQYF. The CDR3, as DNA: TGTGCCAGCAGTACCCACAGGGGACCCTACGAGCAGTACTTC.

J is TRBJ2-7 and V is TRBV18, with D perhaps matching TRBD1 (6 bases). Per the germline V gene, CDR1 is KGHSH and CDR2 is LQKENI. V gave up 1 base and J gave up 4 bases, with 11 bases separating them. CDR3 size: 14 residues. CDR3 sequence: CASSPRGQTYEQYF. The CDR3 DNA reads TGTGCCAGCTCACCACGGGGGCAGACGTACGAGCAGTACTTC.

The chain is built from TRBV29-1 and TRBJ2-1; maybe TRBD2 (6 bases). Germline lookup yields CDR1 SQVTM and CDR2 ANQGSEA. The CDR3 sequence is 18 residues long. The V and J ends lost 0 bases and 0 bases respectively, with 18 bases between them. Here the CDR3 reads CSVEDYRRDLSSYNEQFF. The CDR3 coding sequence is TGCAGCGTTGAAGATTATCGGCGGGACTTAAGCTCCTACAATGAGCAGTTCTTC.

The chain carries TRBV14 and TRBJ2-1, with a possible D match to TRBD2 (6 bases). CDR3 length: 16 residues. CDR1 is SGHDN, CDR2 FVKESK, per germline. V lost 0 bases, J lost 0 bases, and 9 bases lay in between. CDR3 nucleotide sequence: TGTGCCAGCAGCCAAGATTCGGGAGTCTCCTACAATGAGCAGTTCTTC. This encodes CASSQDSGVSYNEQFF.

This sequence joins TRBV30 and TRBJ1-2, with 8 bases identical to TRBD1. The V segment lost 7 bases and the J segment 1 base; nucleotides outside the gene matches: 14. Germline V lookup: CDR1 GTSNPN, CDR2 SVGIG (reference sequence). The CDR3 sequence is 16 residues long. DNA for the CDR3: TGTGCCTATAACAAACCGGGACAGGAGGTTAACTATGGCTACACCTTC. Protein: CAYNKPGQEVNYGYTF.

This sequence joins TRBV5-6 and TRBJ2-7; 14 nucleotides line up with TRBD2. V gave up 4 bases and J gave up 5 bases; unmatched junction bases: 5. Germline CDR1 reads SGHDT; CDR2 reads YYEEEE. The CDR3 runs to 15 residues. CDR3 sequence reads: CASSLGTSGRNEQYF. CDR3 bases: TGTGCCAGCAGCCTGGGGACTAGCGGGAGAAACGAGCAGTACTTC.